Sequencing of this T cell receptor beta chain was carried out in a study of blood T cell repertoires in COVID-19. As processed by the authors: Reference gene primer amplification gave nucleated cell count estimates. Sequencing was performed with immunoSEQ multiplex PCR; in TCRdb, only in-frame clones are kept and a portion is missing. The V and J calls and clone size were taken over from that table, and D and trimming were inferred from the DNA. The top ten hold 0.9% of the sample, which has about 480,000 clones, about 91% seen once. This clone was counted only a few times. The same CDR3 can be traced to other DNA sequences in this sample. The V gene's germline CDR1 is SGHAT and CDR2 FQNNGV. The CDR3 is made up of 13 amino acids. Deletions cut 6 bases from V and 0 bases from J, with 5 bases between.

The gene calls are TRBV11-2 and TRBJ2-2, with D uncertain. This clonotype originated in a man between 18 and 29 years old with COVID-19, enrolled during active disease. The specimen sequenced was peripheral blood. The CDR3 loop reads CASSYTNTGELFF. CDR3 in DNA: TGTGCCAGCAGTTACACGAACACCGGGGAGCTGTTTTTT. Drawing the rest from reference TRBV11-2 and TRBJ2-2, the complete variable domain is EAGVAQSPRYKIIEKRQSVAFWCNPISGHATLYWYQQILGQGPKLLIQFQNNGVVDDSQLPKDRFSAERLKGVDSTLKIQPAKLEDSAVYLCASSYTNTGELFFGEGSRLTVL.